This TCR beta chain was sequenced in a study of cytomegalovirus exposure and HLA in healthy donors. 60 Vbeta and 13 Jbeta primers were used in PCR. Per the original methods: The count from a later analysis was 79 million or so unique TCR beta chains, roughly 11 million of them shared. Assay used: immunoSEQ multiplex PCR; TCRdb lists only in-frame clones, some missing. V, J and clone size derive from that table, while D and trimming were established from the DNA sequence. The sample lists under 200,000 clones, almost 85% occurring once. The CDR3 consists of 15 residues. The germline CDR1 and CDR2 sequences are LNHNV and YYDKDF (reference sequence). With 0 bases removed from V and 1 base from J, the gap between germline ends came to 10 bases.

The TCR was taken from a boy aged 2 to 10 in good health and CMV-seronegative. This chain connects TRBV15 to TRBJ2-7; D gene ambiguous. The specimen was PBMCs. CDR3 region: CATSRDRYSSYEQYF. The CDR3 DNA reads as TGTGCCACCAGCAGAGATCGCTACAGTTCCTACGAGCAGTACTTC.